This record concerns one T cell receptor (beta chain) sequence. This specimen belongs to a study of blood T cell repertoires in COVID-19. Whole-study context: T cells, B-cell-depleted T cells, or PBMCs provided the cDNA or gDNA that served as material.

CDR3 size: 15 residues. Trimming took 3 bases from V and 2 from J; bases not matched to a gene: 2. CDR1 is SGDLS and CDR2 is YYNGEE in the germline V gene. Exposed study participants had met a COVID-19 case within 2 weeks before entry. Repertoires were generated with immunoSEQ multiplex PCR, while TCRdb's copy carries only in-frame clones and drops some. The sample has a few hundred thousand clones, 90% seen once. What was sequenced was PBMCs or T cells enriched from blood (not recorded which). This TCR was recovered from a man aged 25-45 years who had been exposed to COVID-19. The J gene is TRBJ2-7, the V gene TRBV9, with 13 bases aligning to TRBD2. The CDR3 DNA is TGTGCCAGCAGCGCCACTAGCGGGGGGGCCTACGAGCAGTACTTC. It encodes CASSATSGGAYEQYF. The whole variable domain, remainder taken from reference TRBV9 and TRBJ2-7, is DSGVTQTPKHLITATGQRVTLRCSPRSGDLSVYWYQQSLDQGLQFLIQYYNGEERAKGNILERFSAQQFPDLHSELNLSSLELGDSALYFCASSATSGGAYEQYFGPGTRLTVT.